Below, 21 T cell receptor beta chains from the same sample are listed, as sequenced in a study of radiation and T cells in renal cell carcinoma. Method: immunoSEQ multiplex PCR; TCRdb's copy keeps in-frame clones and lacks some. The table shows roughly 130,000 clones, with approximately 75% occurring only once. Time point indicated: blood 2 weeks post-SBRT. Treatment specified: 15 Gy SBRT to primary tumor, nephrectomy 4 weeks later. The sequencing here drew on blood, taken from a patient whose treatment included radiotherapy and nephrectomy. These receptor sequences come from a woman aged 55-70 years with renal cell carcinoma.

This rearrangement joins TRBV30 to TRBJ1-2; 11 positions agree with TRBD1. With V trimmed by 4 bases and J by 4 bases, 8 bases remained unmatched. The CDR3 is 15 residues long. CDR1 and CDR2 from the germline V gene are GTSNPN and SVGIG (reference sequence). The CDR3 region is CAWTLGGTGGYGYTF. The CDR3 DNA sequence: TGTGCCTGGACTTTAGGTGGGACAGGGGGCTATGGCTACACCTTC.

The chain links TRBV5-8 to TRBJ1-5; 7 bases are a match to TRBD1. This CDR3 comprises 15 residues. CDR1 and CDR2 (germline): SGHTS, YDEGEE. With V trimmed by 4 bases and J by 4 bases, 8 bases remained unmatched. CDR3 bases: TGTGCCAGCAGCCCACAGGGGATGTCTAATCAGCCCCAGCATTTT. Protein: CASSPQGMSNQPQHF.

The J gene is TRBJ1-1, the V gene TRBV5-1, with a tentative D call TRBD1 (6 bases). The CDR3 length is 12 residues. Germline CDR1 SGHRS, CDR2 YFSETQ. The germline V and J ends were trimmed by 5 bases and 8 bases, with 13 bases remaining between them. CDR3 sequence: CASRDIQGEAFF. For the CDR3, the DNA is TGCGCCAGCAGAGACATACAGGGAGAAGCTTTCTTT.

V and J are TRBV9 and TRBJ2-3; D unresolved. The CDR3 loop spans 16 amino acids. Germline lookup yields CDR1 SGDLS and CDR2 YYNGEE. Trimming took 4 bases from V and 6 from J, leaving 21 bases between them. The CDR3 nucleotides are TGTGCCAGCAGCCCCCCCATCCGTTCGCGCGAGGATACGCAGTATTTT. This translates into CASSPPIRSREDTQYF.

The chain joins TRBV5-6 to TRBJ1-1; the match to TRBD1 covers 9 bases. V lost 0 bases to trimming and J lost 5 bases; unmatched junction nucleotides: 8. The V gene's germline CDR1 is SGHDT and CDR2 YYEEEE. The CDR3 spans 16 residues. CDR3 sequence reads: CASSLAGTGRETEAFF. CDR3 sequence (DNA): TGTGCCAGCAGCTTGGCGGGGACAGGGAGGGAGACTGAAGCTTTCTTT.

To note about this clone: The junction does not match germline at one end; this may be a read error. The chain joins TRBV20-1 to TRBJ2-7, with D perhaps assigned TRBD1 or TRBD2 (6 bases each). The CDR3 loop spans 11 amino acids. Germline CDR1 DFQATT, CDR2 SNEGSKA (reference sequence). In DNA, the CDR3 is TGCAGTGCGAGAGGGGGGCTCGAGCAGTACTTC. Translated, it gives CSARGGLEQYF.

The rearrangement uses TRBV28 and TRBJ2-2, with 7 bases matching TRBD1. V was clipped by 3 bases and J by 5 bases; unmatched bases: 6. Germline lookup yields CDR1 MDHEN and CDR2 SYDVKM. This CDR3 contains 15 residues. The CDR3 loop is CASSFRQGVTGELFF. The CDR3 DNA is TGTGCCAGCAGTTTTCGGCAGGGGGTTACCGGGGAGCTGTTTTTT.

This clone was seen more than once but under ten times. The genes are TRBV5-6 and TRBJ1-2, with 8 bases aligning to TRBD1. The CDR3 totals 14 residues. Germline V gene sequence: CDR1 SGHDT, CDR2 YYEEEE. The J segment lost 2 bases and the V segment lost 4 bases, leaving 4 bases of the junction unmatched. Here the CDR3 reads CASSKDRVNYGYTF. DNA for the CDR3: TGTGCCAGCAGCAAGGACAGGGTAAACTATGGCTACACCTTC.

The rearrangement uses TRBV9 and TRBJ1-5, with D possibly TRBD1 on 5 matching bases. The CDR3 spans 15 residues. With 0 bases removed from V and 3 bases from J, the gap between germline ends came to 10 bases. Germline V gene data show CDR1 as SGDLS and CDR2 as YYNGEE. Here the CDR3 reads CASSVGGGPNQPQHF. The CDR3 nucleotides read TGTGCCAGCAGCGTAGGGGGCGGTCCCAATCAGCCCCAGCATTTT.

The rearrangement joins TRBV6-1 to TRBJ1-2; D not certain. Germline V gene sequence: CDR1 MNHNS, CDR2 SASEGT. V was clipped by 2 bases and J by 6 bases, with 10 bases between them. This CDR3 region has 13 residues. In DNA, the CDR3 is TGTGCCAGCAGTGAACGGCAGGATGATGGCTACACCTTC. It yields the protein CASSERQDDGYTF.

This chain links TRBV19 with TRBJ1-4; possibly TRBD1 for D (5 bases). The CDR3 runs to 15 residues. The V gene lost 6 bases and the J gene lost 7 bases, with 18 bases spanning the gap. CDR1 is LNHDA, CDR2 SQIVND, per germline (reference sequence). The CDR3 reads CASSSSGRWGEKLFF. CDR3 nucleotide sequence: TGTGCCAGTAGCAGCTCAGGGAGATGGGGTGAAAAACTGTTTTTT.

V is TRBV2 and J is TRBJ1-6, with D possibly matching TRBD1 (5 bases). The CDR3 has 13 residues. CDR1 is SNHLY and CDR2 is FYNNEI in the germline V gene. Trimming cost V 10 bases and J 6 bases, with 13 bases left between them. CDR3 region: CATSGLTNSPLHF. In DNA, the CDR3 is TGTGCCACGTCAGGGCTCACTAATTCACCCCTCCACTTT.

The chain carries TRBV4-2 and TRBJ1-2; 12 bases line up with TRBD1. The ends lost 2 bases at V and 7 bases at J; junction bases unmatched: 5. CDR3 length: 15 amino acids. CDR1 and CDR2 from the germline V gene are LGHNA and YNFKEQ. This CDR3 reads CASSQSGQGAGGYTF. CDR3 DNA: TGTGCCAGCAGCCAATCGGGACAGGGGGCCGGTGGCTACACCTTC.

The V and J genes are TRBV4-2 and TRBJ2-5; TRBD2 is a possible D gene (6 bases). Germline-derived CDR1 and CDR2 are LGHNA and YNFKEQ. The CDR3 extends over 13 amino acids. Trimming took off 5 bases at V and 1 base at J, with 8 bases between the two ends. The CDR3 sequence is CASSIGSQETQYF. The CDR3 coding sequence is TGTGCCAGCAGCATCGGGAGCCAAGAGACCCAGTACTTC.

The table lists this clone with a few counts. The genes are TRBV15 and TRBJ2-1; 11 bases fit TRBD2. The CDR3 has 17 residues. Germline V gives CDR1 LNHNV, CDR2 YYDKDF (reference sequence). V was clipped by 0 bases and J by 7 bases; unmatched bases: 8. The CDR3 protein is CATSRDRTSGSGNEQFF. In DNA form, the CDR3 reads TGTGCCACCAGCAGAGATAGAACTAGCGGGAGCGGAAATGAGCAGTTCTTC.

This clone was seen repeatedly, ten times or more. The genes are TRBV7-9 and TRBJ2-7, with D tentatively TRBD2 (5 bases). V was cut by 2 bases and J by 5 bases, with 16 bases left in between. The CDR3 has 15 residues. The germline gives CDR1 SEHNR, CDR2 FQNEAQ (reference sequence). CDR3 nucleotide sequence: TGTGCCAGCAGCTTATTTCTGGCAGGAGGAAACGAGCAGTACTTC. It is translated as CASSLFLAGGNEQYF.

CDR3 coding DNA: TGTGCCAGCAGCGTAGCATACGGGAGCACCTACGAGCAGTACTTC. It specifies CASSVAYGSTYEQYF. The chain is built from TRBV9 and TRBJ2-7; D might be TRBD2 (6 bases). Trimming took off 0 bases at V and 2 bases at J, with 12 bases between the two ends. The CDR3 runs 15 residues. The germline V gene encodes CDR1 SGDLS and CDR2 YYNGEE.

The V gene is TRBV7-2, the J gene TRBJ2-5; 8 bases agree with TRBD1. CDR3 length equals 15 residues. V lost 3 bases, J lost 5 bases, and 8 bases stayed unmatched. Per the germline V gene, CDR1 is SGHTA and CDR2 is FQGNSA. CDR3 loop: CASSFRGQGGETQYF. The CDR3 DNA reads TGTGCCAGCAGCTTCCGAGGACAGGGTGGGGAGACCCAGTACTTC. Full variable domain (outside the CDR3, taken from reference TRBV7-2 and TRBJ2-5): GAGVSQSPSNKVTEKGKDVELRCDPISGHTALYWYRQSLGQGLEFLIYFQGNSAPDKSGLPSDRFSAERTGGSVSTLTIQRTQQEDSAVYLCASSFRGQGGETQYFGPGTRLLVL.

The rearrangement links TRBV5-1 to TRBJ1-4, with D unresolved. CDR1 is SGHRS and CDR2 is YFSETQ in the germline V gene. V lost 4 bases, J lost 6 bases, and 16 bases lay in between. This CDR3 has 15 residues. Here the CDR3 DNA reads TGCGCCAGCAGCCCTTCTATGAGGGCGGATGAAAAACTGTTTTTT. It yields the protein CASSPSMRADEKLFF.

This chain connects TRBV18 to TRBJ1-3; D perhaps matches TRBD1 (5 bases). V lost 0 bases, J lost 2 bases, and 8 bases lay in between. CDR1 and CDR2 from the germline V gene are KGHSH and LQKENI. The CDR3 is 15 residues long. CDR3 loop: CASSPPEGTGNTIYF. The DNA of the CDR3 is TGTGCCAGCTCACCACCAGAGGGGACTGGAAACACCATATATTTT.

The rearrangement links TRBV7-2 to TRBJ2-3, with D possibly TRBD2 on 5 matching bases. Germline assignment: CDR1 SGHTA and CDR2 FQGNSA. This CDR3 has 15 amino acids. V lost 2 bases and J 7 bases, leaving 16 bases between the germline ends. CDR3 DNA sequence: TGTGCCAGCAGCTTAAGGACTGTCCGTCGAAATACGCAGTATTTT. Protein sequence: CASSLRTVRRNTQYF.